The clone carrying this T cell receptor beta chain was seen many times. Its target is not known. The data are from a study of T cells after yellow fever vaccination. Regarding the study as a whole: Though it reached lower strength, the secondary response hit its peak faster, day 5 versus 15.

TCRdb re-called the 5' RACE reads through MiXCR, storing one row per CDR3 protein. The top ten clones hold 20% to 25% of a sample with about 330,000 distinct CDR3 sequences, roughly 4% of them seen once. The origin of this receptor is a man aged 18 to 29 who received the YFV17D yellow fever vaccine. This specimen consisted of PBMCs, obtained 5 days after the yellow fever booster vaccination.

The CDR3 region is CATSRITGASYNEQFF. The CDR3 nucleotides are TGTGCCACCAGCAGGATTACGGGGGCCTCCTACAATGAGCAGTTCTTC. The chain has TRBV15 and TRBJ2-1; tentatively, D is TRBD1 or TRBD2 (6 bases each). The CDR3 spans 16 residues. Deletions cut 3 bases from V and 0 bases from J, with 12 bases between. Germline V lookup: CDR1 LNHNV, CDR2 YYDKDF (reference sequence).